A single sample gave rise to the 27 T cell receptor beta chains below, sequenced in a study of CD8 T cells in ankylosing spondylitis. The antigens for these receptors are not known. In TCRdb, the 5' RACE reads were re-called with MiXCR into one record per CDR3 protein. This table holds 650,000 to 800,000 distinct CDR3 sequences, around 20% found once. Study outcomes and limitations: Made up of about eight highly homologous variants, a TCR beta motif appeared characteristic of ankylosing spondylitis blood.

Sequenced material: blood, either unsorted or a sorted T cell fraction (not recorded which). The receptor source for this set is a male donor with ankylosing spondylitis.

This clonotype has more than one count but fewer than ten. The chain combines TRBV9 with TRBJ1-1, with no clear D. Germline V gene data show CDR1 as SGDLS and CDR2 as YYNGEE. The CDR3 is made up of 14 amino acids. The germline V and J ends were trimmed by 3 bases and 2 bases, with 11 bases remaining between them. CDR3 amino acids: CASSAGPGNTEAFF. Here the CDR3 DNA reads TGTGCCAGCAGCGCCGGGCCCGGCAACACTGAAGCTTTCTTT.

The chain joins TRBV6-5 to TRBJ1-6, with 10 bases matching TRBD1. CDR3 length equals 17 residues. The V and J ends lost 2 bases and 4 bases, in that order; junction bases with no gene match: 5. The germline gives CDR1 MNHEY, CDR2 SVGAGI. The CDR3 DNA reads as TGTGCCAGCAGTTACGGGACAGGGGCCTCTTATAATTCACCCCTCCACTTT. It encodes CASSYGTGASYNSPLHF.

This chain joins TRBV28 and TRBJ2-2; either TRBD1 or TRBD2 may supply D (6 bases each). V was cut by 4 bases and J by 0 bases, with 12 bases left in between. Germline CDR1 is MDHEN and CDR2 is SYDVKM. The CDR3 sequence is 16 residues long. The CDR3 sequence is CASSSLGGPNTGELFF. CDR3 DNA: TGTGCCAGCAGTTCTCTTGGGGGGCCGAACACCGGGGAGCTGTTTTTT. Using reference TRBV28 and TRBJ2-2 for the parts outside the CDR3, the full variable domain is DVKVTQSSRYLVKRTGEKVFLECVQDMDHENMFWYRQDPGLGLRLIYFSYDVKMKEKGDIPEGYSVSREKKERFSLILESASTNQTSMYLCASSSLGGPNTGELFFGEGSRLTVL.

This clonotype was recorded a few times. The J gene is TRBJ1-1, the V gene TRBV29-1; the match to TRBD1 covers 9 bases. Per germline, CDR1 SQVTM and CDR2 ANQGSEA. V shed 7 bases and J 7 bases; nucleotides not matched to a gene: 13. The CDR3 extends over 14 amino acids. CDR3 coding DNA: TGCAGCGGGGGGACAGGGCCTTACGGTGGTGAAGCTTTCTTT. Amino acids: CSGGTGPYGGEAFF.

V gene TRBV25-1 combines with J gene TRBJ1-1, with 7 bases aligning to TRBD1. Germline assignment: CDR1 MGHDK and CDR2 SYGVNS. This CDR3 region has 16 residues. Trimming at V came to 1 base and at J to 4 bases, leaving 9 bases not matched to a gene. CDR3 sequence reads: CASSELVRGQATEAFF. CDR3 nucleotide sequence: TGTGCCAGCAGTGAATTGGTTAGGGGGCAGGCCACTGAAGCTTTCTTT.

Here the CDR3 reads CSAHDSNSNQPQHF. The CDR3 DNA reads TGCAGTGCTCATGACAGCAATAGCAATCAGCCCCAGCATTTT. The chain recombines TRBV20-1 with TRBJ1-5; TRBD1 might be the D (5 bases). V was pared by 5 bases and J by 0 bases, with 11 bases between. Germline CDR1 DFQATT, CDR2 SNEGSKA (reference sequence). The CDR3 sequence is 14 residues long.

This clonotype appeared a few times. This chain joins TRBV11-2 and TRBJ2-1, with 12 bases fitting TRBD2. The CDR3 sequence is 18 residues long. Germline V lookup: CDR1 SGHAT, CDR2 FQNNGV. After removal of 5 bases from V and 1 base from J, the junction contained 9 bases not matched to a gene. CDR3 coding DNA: TGTGCCAGCAGCGCCAAGGCTAGCGGGAGGGGGTCCTACAATGAGCAGTTCTTC. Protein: CASSAKASGRGSYNEQFF.

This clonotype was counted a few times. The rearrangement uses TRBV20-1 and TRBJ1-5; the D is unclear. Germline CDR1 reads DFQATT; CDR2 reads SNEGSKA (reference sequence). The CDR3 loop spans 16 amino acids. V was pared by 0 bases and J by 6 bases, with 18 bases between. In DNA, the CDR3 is TGCAGTGCTAGAGAGCCTGGGCGGATGGCGCTTCAGCCCCAGCATTTT. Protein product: CSAREPGRMALQPQHF.

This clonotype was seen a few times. This chain's CDR3 is CASSLGREAYNEQFF. The CDR3 coding sequence is TGTGCCAGCAGCTTGGGGCGGGAGGCCTACAATGAGCAGTTCTTC. The rearrangement links TRBV7-2 to TRBJ2-1; 8 positions match TRBD2. This CDR3 comprises 15 residues. The germline CDR1 and CDR2 sequences are SGHTA and FQGNSA. V gave up 3 bases and J gave up 2 bases; unmatched junction bases: 3.

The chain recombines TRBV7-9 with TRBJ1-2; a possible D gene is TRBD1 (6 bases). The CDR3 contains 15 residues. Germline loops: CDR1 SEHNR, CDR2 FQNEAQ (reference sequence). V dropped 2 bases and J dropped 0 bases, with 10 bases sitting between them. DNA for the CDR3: TGTGCCAGCAGCTTAAGGGGGAATTCTAACTATGGCTACACCTTC. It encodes CASSLRGNSNYGYTF.

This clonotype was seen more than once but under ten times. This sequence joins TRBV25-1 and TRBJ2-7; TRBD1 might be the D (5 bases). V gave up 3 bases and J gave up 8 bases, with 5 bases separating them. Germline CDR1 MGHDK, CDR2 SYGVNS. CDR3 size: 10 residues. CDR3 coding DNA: TGTGCCAGCAGTGAGGGGCAGCAGTACTTC. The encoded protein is CASSEGQQYF.

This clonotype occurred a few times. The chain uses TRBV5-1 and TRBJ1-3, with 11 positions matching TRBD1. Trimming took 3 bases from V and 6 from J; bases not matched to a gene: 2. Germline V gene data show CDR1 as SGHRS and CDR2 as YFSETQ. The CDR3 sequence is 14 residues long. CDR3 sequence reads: CASSSGQGANTIYF. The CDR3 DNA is TGCGCCAGCAGCTCCGGACAGGGGGCAAACACCATATATTTT.

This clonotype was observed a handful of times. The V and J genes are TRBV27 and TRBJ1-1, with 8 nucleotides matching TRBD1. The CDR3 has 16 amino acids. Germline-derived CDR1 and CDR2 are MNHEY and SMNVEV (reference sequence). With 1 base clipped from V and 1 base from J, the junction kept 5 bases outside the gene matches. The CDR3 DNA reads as TGTGCCAGCAGTTTATGGACAGGGCAGGGGAACACTGAAGCTTTCTTT. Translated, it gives CASSLWTGQGNTEAFF.

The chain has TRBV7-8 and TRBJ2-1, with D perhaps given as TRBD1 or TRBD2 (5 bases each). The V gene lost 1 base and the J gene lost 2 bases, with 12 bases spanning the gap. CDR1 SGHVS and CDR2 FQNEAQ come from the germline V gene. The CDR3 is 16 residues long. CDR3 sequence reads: CASSLGWDQTYNEQFF. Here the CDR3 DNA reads TGTGCCAGCAGCTTAGGTTGGGACCAAACCTACAATGAGCAGTTCTTC.

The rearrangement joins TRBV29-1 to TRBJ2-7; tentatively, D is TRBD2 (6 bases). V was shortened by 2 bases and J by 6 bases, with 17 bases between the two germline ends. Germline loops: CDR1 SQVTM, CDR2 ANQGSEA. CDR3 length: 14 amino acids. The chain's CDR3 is CSVETTGRESEQYF. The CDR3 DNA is TGCAGCGTTGAAACAACAGGACGGGAGAGCGAGCAGTACTTC.

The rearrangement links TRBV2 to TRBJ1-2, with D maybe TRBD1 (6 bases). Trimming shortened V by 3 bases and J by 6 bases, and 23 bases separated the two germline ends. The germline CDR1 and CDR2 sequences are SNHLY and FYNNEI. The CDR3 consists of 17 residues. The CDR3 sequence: CASSDGTRGGGLDGYTF. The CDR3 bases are TGTGCCAGCAGTGATGGGACCAGGGGAGGTGGCTTAGATGGCTACACCTTC. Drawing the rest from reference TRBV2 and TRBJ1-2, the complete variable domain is EPEVTQTPSHQVTQMGQEVILRCVPISNHLYFYWYRQILGQKVEFLVSFYNNEISEKSEIFDDQFSVERPDGSNFTLKIRSTKLEDSAMYFCASSDGTRGGGLDGYTFGSGTRLTVV.

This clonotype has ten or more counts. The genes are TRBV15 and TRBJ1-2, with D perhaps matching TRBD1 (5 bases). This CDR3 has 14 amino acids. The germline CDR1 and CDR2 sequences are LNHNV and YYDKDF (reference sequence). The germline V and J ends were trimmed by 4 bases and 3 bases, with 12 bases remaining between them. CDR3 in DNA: TGTGCCACCAGCAAATCCAGGGTAGACTATGGCTACACCTTC. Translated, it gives CATSKSRVDYGYTF.

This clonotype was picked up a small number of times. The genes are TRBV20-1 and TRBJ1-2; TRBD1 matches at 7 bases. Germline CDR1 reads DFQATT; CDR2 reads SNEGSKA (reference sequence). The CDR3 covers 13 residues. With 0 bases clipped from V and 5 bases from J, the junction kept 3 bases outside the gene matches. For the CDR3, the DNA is TGCAGTGCTAGAGAACAGGGGATTTATGGCTACACCTTC. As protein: CSAREQGIYGYTF.

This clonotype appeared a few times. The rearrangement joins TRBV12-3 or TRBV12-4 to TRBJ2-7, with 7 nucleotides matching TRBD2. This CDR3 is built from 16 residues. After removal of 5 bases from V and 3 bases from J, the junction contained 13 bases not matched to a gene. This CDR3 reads CASSPQVSGRLYEQYF. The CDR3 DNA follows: TGTGCCAGCAGTCCCCAGGTTAGCGGGCGCCTCTACGAGCAGTACTTC.

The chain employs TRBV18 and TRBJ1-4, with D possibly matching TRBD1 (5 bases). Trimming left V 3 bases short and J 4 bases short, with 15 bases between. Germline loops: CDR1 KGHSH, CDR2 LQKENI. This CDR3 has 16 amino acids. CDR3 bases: TGTGCCAGCTCACCCTCCCTGGGGGGAATTAATGAAAAACTGTTTTTT. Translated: CASSPSLGGINEKLFF. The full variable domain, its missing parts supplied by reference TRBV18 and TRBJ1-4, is NAGVMQNPRHLVRRRGQEARLRCSPMKGHSHVYWYRQLPEEGLKFMVYLQKENIIDESGMPKERFSAEFPKEGPSILRIQQVVRGDSAAYFCASSPSLGGINEKLFFGSGTQLSVL.

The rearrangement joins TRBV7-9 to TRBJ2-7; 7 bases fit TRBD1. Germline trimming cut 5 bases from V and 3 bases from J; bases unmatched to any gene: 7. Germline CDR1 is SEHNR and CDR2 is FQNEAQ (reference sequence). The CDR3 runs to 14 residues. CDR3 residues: CASSTTGESYEQYF. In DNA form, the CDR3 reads TGTGCCAGCAGCACTACAGGGGAAAGCTACGAGCAGTACTTC.

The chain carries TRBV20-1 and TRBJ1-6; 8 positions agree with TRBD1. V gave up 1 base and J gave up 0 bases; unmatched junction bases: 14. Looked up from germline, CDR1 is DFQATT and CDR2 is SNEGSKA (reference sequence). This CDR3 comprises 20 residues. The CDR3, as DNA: TGCAGTGCTAGAGGGGCGAGCAGGGGGCCTGAAAGCTCCTATAATTCACCCCTCCACTTT. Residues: CSARGASRGPESSYNSPLHF.

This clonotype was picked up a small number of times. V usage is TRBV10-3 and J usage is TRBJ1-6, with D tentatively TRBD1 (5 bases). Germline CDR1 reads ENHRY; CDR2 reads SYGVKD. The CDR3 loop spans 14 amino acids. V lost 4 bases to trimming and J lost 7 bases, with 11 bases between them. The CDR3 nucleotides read TGTGCCATCAGTGCGTCCGGGGACAATTCACCCCTCCACTTT. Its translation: CAISASGDNSPLHF.

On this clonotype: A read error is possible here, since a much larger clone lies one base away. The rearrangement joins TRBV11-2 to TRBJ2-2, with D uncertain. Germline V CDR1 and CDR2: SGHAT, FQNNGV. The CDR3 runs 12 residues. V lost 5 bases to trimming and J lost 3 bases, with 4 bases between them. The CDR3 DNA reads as TGTGCCAGCAGCCACTACACCGGGGAGCTGTTTTTT. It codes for CASSHYTGELFF. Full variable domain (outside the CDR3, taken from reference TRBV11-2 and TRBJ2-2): EAGVAQSPRYKIIEKRQSVAFWCNPISGHATLYWYQQILGQGPKLLIQFQNNGVVDDSQLPKDRFSAERLKGVDSTLKIQPAKLEDSAVYLCASSHYTGELFFGEGSRLTVL.

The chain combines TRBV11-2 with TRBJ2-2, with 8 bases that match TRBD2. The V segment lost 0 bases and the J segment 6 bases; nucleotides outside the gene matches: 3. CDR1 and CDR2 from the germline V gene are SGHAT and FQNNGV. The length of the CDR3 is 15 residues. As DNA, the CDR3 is TGTGCCAGCAGCTTAGAACGGGGGGGCCCCGGGGAGCTGTTTTTT. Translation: CASSLERGGPGELFF.

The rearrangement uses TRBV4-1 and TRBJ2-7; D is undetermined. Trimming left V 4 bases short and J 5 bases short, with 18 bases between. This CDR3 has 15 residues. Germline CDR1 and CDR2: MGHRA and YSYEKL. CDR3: CASSLLWGTVDEQYF. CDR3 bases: TGCGCCAGCAGCCTGCTTTGGGGTACAGTCGACGAGCAGTACTTC.

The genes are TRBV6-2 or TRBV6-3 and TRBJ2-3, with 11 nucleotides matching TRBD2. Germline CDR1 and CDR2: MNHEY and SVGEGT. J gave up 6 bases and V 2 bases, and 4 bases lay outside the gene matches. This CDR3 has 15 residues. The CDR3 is CASSYGLAGGDTQYF. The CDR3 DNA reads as TGTGCCAGCAGTTACGGCCTAGCGGGGGGCGATACGCAGTATTTT.